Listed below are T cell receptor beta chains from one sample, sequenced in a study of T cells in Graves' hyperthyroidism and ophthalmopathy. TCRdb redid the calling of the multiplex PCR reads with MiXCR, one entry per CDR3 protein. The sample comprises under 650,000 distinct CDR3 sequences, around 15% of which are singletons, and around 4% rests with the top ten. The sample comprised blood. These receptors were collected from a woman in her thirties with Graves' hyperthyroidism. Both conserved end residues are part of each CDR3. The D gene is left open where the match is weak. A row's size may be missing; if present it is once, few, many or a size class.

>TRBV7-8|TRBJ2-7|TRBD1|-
CASSFADRAHEQYF
TGTGCCAGCAGCTTTGCGGACAGGGCCCACGAGCAGTACTTC
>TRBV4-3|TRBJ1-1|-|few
CASSQSKRTTSRGEAFF
TGCGCCAGCAGCCAATCTAAGCGTACGACTTCGCGAGGTGAAGCTTTCTTT
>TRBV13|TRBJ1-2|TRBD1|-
CASSNYTDRDYGYTF
TGTGCCAGCAGCAATTATACCGACAGGGACTATGGCTACACCTTC
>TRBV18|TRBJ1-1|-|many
CASSRSRTGENTEAFF
TGTGCCAGCTCACGAAGCCGCACAGGCGAGAACACTGAAGCTTTCTTT
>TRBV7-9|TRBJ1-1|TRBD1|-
CASSLGGQGSTEAFF
TGTGCCAGCAGCTTAGGAGGACAGGGGTCCACTGAAGCTTTCTTT
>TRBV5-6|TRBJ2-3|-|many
CASSLPGTDTQYF
TGTGCCAGCAGCTTGCCAGGGACAGATACGCAGTATTTT
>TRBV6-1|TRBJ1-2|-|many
CASRRGQSYGYTF
TGTGCCAGCAGAAGAGGACAGTCCTATGGCTACACCTTC
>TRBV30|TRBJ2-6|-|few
CAWGVGANVLTF
TGTGCCTGGGGGGTCGGGGCCAACGTCCTGACTTTC
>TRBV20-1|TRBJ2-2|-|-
CSARDRPASWAGELFF
TGCAGTGCTAGAGATCGACCCGCTAGTTGGGCCGGGGAGCTGTTTTTT
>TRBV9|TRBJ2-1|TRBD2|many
CASSSPSGRAESSYNEQFF
TGTGCCAGCAGCTCCCCCAGCGGGAGGGCCGAAAGCTCCTACAATGAGCAGTTCTTC
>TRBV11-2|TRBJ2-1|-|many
CASSLGVSRDTYNEQFF
TGTGCCAGCAGCTTAGGGGTGAGCCGGGATACCTACAATGAGCAGTTCTTC
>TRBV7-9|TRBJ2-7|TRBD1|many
CASSGPGQGAYEQYF
TGTGCCAGCAGCGGGCCGGGACAGGGGGCCTACGAGCAGTACTTC
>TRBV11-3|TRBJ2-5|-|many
CASSLWSRDGIQYF
TGTGCCAGCAGCTTATGGTCCAGGGATGGTATCCAGTACTTC
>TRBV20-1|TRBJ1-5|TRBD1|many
CSARPPPGQQDNQPQHF
TGCAGTGCTAGACCACCACCGGGACAGCAGGACAATCAGCCCCAGCATTTT
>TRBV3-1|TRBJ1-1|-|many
CASSQRGTSTEAFF
TGTGCCAGCAGCCAAAGGGGGACCAGCACTGAAGCTTTCTTT
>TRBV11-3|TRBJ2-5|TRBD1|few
CASSPSGQTQETQYF
TGTGCCAGCAGCCCCTCGGGACAGACCCAAGAGACCCAGTACTTC
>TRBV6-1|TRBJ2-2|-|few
CASSERGMNTGELFF
TGTGCCAGCAGTGAGAGGGGGATGAACACCGGGGAGCTGTTTTTT
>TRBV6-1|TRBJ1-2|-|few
CASSYRQLSNYGYTF
TGTGCCAGCAGTTACCGACAGCTCTCTAACTATGGCTACACCTTC
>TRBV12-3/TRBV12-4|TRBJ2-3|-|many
CASSFLSGDTQYF
TGTGCCAGCAGTTTTTTATCTGGGGATACGCAGTATTTT
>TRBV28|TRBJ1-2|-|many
CASSLGTLSTF
TGTGCCAGCAGTTTAGGGACACTCTCCACCTTC
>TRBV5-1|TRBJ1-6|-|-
CASSLDSFGNSPLHF
TGCGCCAGCAGCCTAGACAGTTTCGGGAATTCACCCCTCCACTTT
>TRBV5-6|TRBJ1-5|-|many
CASSAEKGLNQPQHF
TGTGCCAGCAGCGCGGAGAAAGGGTTAAATCAGCCCCAGCATTTT
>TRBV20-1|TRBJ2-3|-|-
CSARDRQASTDTQYF
TGCAGTGCTAGAGATCGACAGGCAAGCACAGATACGCAGTATTTT
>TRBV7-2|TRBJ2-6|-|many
CASSFGGSGANVLTF
TGTGCCAGCAGCTTCGGGGGATCTGGGGCCAACGTCCTGACTTTC
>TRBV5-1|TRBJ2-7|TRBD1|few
CASGDRGRPEQYF
TGCGCCAGCGGCGACAGGGGGCGGCCCGAGCAGTACTTC
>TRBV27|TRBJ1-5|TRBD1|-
CASSSLGTGANQPQHF
TGTGCCAGCAGTTCCCTAGGGACAGGGGCGAATCAGCCCCAGCATTTT
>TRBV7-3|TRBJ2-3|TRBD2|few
CASSPSGGKADTQYF
TGTGCCAGCAGCCCTAGCGGGGGAAAGGCAGATACGCAGTATTTT
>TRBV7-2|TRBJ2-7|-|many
CASSSPSERGTYEQYF
TGTGCCAGCAGCTCACCCTCCGAGAGGGGGACCTACGAGCAGTACTTC
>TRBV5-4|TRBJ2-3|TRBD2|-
CASTSSTSAYTDTQYF
TGTGCCAGCACTTCCTCGACTAGCGCTTACACAGATACGCAGTATTTT
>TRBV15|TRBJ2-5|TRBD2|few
CATSSRLAGGQETQYF
TGTGCCACCAGCAGCCGACTAGCGGGGGGACAAGAGACCCAGTACTTC
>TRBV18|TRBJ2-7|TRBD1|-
CASSPGQGSGEQYF
TGTGCCAGCTCACCGGGACAGGGATCGGGAGAGCAGTACTTC
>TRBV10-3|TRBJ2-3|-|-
CAISDEEITDTQYF
TGTGCCATCAGTGACGAGGAGATCACAGATACGCAGTATTTT
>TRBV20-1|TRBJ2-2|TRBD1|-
CSASTGQYTGELFF
TGCAGTGCTTCTACGGGACAGTACACCGGGGAGCTGTTTTTT
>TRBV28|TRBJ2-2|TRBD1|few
CASSPTGWPGELFF
TGTGCCAGCAGTCCGACAGGGTGGCCCGGGGAGCTGTTTTTT
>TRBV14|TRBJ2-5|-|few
CASSQMADPYQETQYF
TGTGCCAGCAGCCAAATGGCGGACCCGTACCAAGAGACCCAGTACTTC
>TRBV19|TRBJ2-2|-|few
CASRCDTGELFF
TGTGCCAGTAGATGCGACACCGGGGAGCTGTTTTTT
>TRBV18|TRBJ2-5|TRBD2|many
CASSPAGVQETQYF
TGTGCCAGCTCACCTGCGGGGGTGCAAGAGACCCAGTACTTC
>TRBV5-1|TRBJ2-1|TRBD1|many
CATQQGADYNEQFF
TGCGCCACGCAACAGGGGGCCGACTACAATGAGCAGTTCTTC
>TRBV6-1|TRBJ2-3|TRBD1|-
CASSDRDRSTDTQYF
TGTGCCAGCAGCGACCGGGACAGAAGCACAGATACGCAGTATTTT
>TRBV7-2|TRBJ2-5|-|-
CASSQRLSETQYF
TGTGCCAGCAGCCAGAGACTAAGCGAGACCCAGTACTTC
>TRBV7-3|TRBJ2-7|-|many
CASSPDVSSYEQYF
TGTGCCAGCAGCCCGGACGTGAGCTCCTACGAGCAGTACTTC
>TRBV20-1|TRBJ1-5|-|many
CSARGGPFNQPQHF
TGCAGTGCTAGAGGGGGACCCTTCAATCAGCCCCAGCATTTT